This T cell receptor beta chain was observed in a study of blood T cell repertoires in COVID-19. Sequencing used immunoSEQ multiplex PCR; TCRdb keeps in-frame clones, though not all of them. Counted here are around 200,000 clones, around 84% occurring once; the ten biggest clones make up around 4.9%. Germline CDR1 SGHRS, CDR2 YFSETQ. Deletions cut 0 bases from V and 8 bases from J, with 9 bases between. The CDR3 is made up of 14 amino acids. Sequencing was performed on peripheral blood. This TCR derives from a woman older than 75 with acute or convalescent COVID-19. This chain uses TRBV5-1 with TRBJ1-6; D ambiguous. The chain's CDR3 is CASSLGSPYSPLHF. The CDR3 DNA reads as TGCGCCAGCAGCTTGGGTAGTCCCTATTCACCCCTCCACTTT.